Below are 5 T cell receptor beta chains sequenced from a single sample in a study of cytomegalovirus exposure and HLA in healthy donors. The study ran its PCR with 60 Vbeta and 13 Jbeta primers. TCRdb's copy holds only in-frame clones and misses some; the assay was immunoSEQ multiplex PCR. The sample holds 80,000 or so clones; 77% are singletons and the top ten take around 3.1%. Sequenced sample: PBMCs. These receptors all stem from a man aged 45 to 65 in good health and CMV-seropositive.

This clone was detected only a few times. This chain links TRBV4-1 with TRBJ2-1; D is perhaps TRBD2 (5 bases). The germline V gene encodes CDR1 MGHRA and CDR2 YSYEKL. The CDR3 length is 14 residues. V lost 4 bases to trimming and J lost 4 bases, with 11 bases between them. In DNA form, the CDR3 reads TGCGCCAGCAGCCTAGCGTTAATTTACAATGAGCAGTTCTTC. It specifies CASSLALIYNEQFF.

This clone has only one observation. The chain employs TRBV29-1 and TRBJ1-2; D might be TRBD1 (5 bases). CDR1 SQVTM and CDR2 ANQGSEA come from the germline V gene. V was pared by 7 bases and J by 8 bases, with 20 bases between. The CDR3 consists of 13 residues. CDR3 region: CSASRGIALGYTF. CDR3 nucleotide sequence: TGCAGCGCATCCCGGGGGATTGCTCTCGGCTACACCTTC.

The J gene is TRBJ1-6, the V gene TRBV11-3; D perhaps matches TRBD1 (6 bases). The CDR3 consists of 14 residues. Germline assignment: CDR1 SGHNT and CDR2 YENEEA. V was shortened by 7 bases and J by 7 bases, with 14 bases between the two germline ends. The CDR3 DNA is TGTGCCAGCAACCCGGGACAAGCAAATTCACCCCTCCACTTT. Translating it yields CASNPGQANSPLHF.

This clone showed up just a few times. This chain connects TRBV27 to TRBJ2-2; 7 bases are shared with TRBD1. CDR1 MNHEY and CDR2 SMNVEV come from the germline V gene (reference sequence). The CDR3 runs to 15 residues. Trimming cost V 6 bases and J 5 bases; bases outside gene matches: 9. The DNA of the CDR3 is TGTGCCAGCAGCGCAGGGGACAGATGGACCGGGGAGCTGTTTTTT. Translated, it gives CASSAGDRWTGELFF.

The chain is built from TRBV29-1 and TRBJ2-7, with D possibly TRBD2 on 7 matching bases. Germline CDR1 is SQVTM and CDR2 is ANQGSEA. The V and J ends lost 6 bases and 5 bases respectively, with 17 bases between them. This CDR3 has 13 residues. The CDR3 coding sequence is TGCAGCGTGGGTCGGGGGGCTTTGGACGAGCAGTACTTC. Its protein is CSVGRGALDEQYF.